Detailed here is one TCR beta chain. Its target is unknown. This specimen belongs to a study of cytomegalovirus exposure and HLA in healthy donors. Whole-study results and caveats: A highly shared variant cluster was judged a likely technical artifact.

Use of 60 Vbeta and 13 Jbeta primers characterized the PCR. Repertoires were generated with immunoSEQ multiplex PCR, while TCRdb's copy carries only in-frame clones and drops some. The table lists over 120,000 clones, roughly 75% of them singletons. The TCR sequence derives from a female donor in good health and CMV-seronegative. The sequenced material came from PBMCs.

CDR3 protein: CASSLGAGYDQPQHF. For the CDR3, the DNA is TGTGCCAGCAGCTTAGGTGCGGGGTATGACCAGCCCCAGCATTTT. The chain is built from TRBV7-6 and TRBJ1-5; no clear D gene. The CDR3 has 15 amino acids. Trimming cost V 1 base and J 7 bases, with 14 bases left between them. Germline assignment: CDR1 SGHVS and CDR2 FNYEAQ.